One T cell receptor beta chain is described in this entry. Clones were sequenced by immunoSEQ multiplex PCR, and TCRdb holds only the in-frame ones, with some missing. This sample has about 180,000 clones, with under 95% found just once. J was trimmed by 2 bases and V by 4 bases; bases with no gene match: 6. CDR1 is LNHDA and CDR2 is SQIVND in the germline V gene (reference sequence). The CDR3 sequence is 15 residues long. The sample originates from a study of control samples from healthy donors and cancer patients. This chain connects TRBV19 to TRBJ1-2; 8 bases agree with TRBD1. The sequenced sample was blood. This TCR was sampled from a woman aged 18 to 35 in good health. CDR3 in amino acids: CASSRMQGANYGYTF. CDR3 in DNA: TGTGCCAGTAGTAGGATGCAGGGGGCCAACTATGGCTACACCTTC.